The clone carrying this TCR beta chain was counted at least ten times. TCRdb used MiXCR to reprocess the 5' RACE reads, holding one entry per CDR3 protein. Among tens of thousands of distinct CDR3 sequences, about 15% were seen once, and the ten largest hold about 31%. This sample is part of a study of T-cell memory formation after mild COVID-19. Looking at the study overall: Each donor largely had its own TCR clusters.

Germline V gene data show CDR1 as LNHDA and CDR2 as SQIVND (reference sequence). V lost 3 bases and J 1 base, leaving 16 bases between the germline ends. This CDR3 spans 16 amino acids. This receptor was identified in an adult woman who had mild COVID-19 (a few samples of this study predate the infection). Cell type and time point are not known. This chain uses TRBV19 with TRBJ2-7; D remains ambiguous. Sequences were obtained from PBMCs or a T cell subset sorted from them (not recorded which). CDR3 sequence reads: CASSMVTHSGSYEQYF. CDR3 coding DNA: TGTGCCAGTAGTATGGTGACACATTCCGGATCCTACGAGCAGTACTTC. Combining the CDR3 with reference TRBV19 and TRBJ2-7 gives the whole variable domain DGGITQSPKYLFRKEGQNVTLSCEQNLNHDAMYWYRQDPGQGLRLIYYSQIVNDFQKGDIAEGYSVSREKKESFPLTVTSAQKNPTAFYLCASSMVTHSGSYEQYFGPGTRLTVT.